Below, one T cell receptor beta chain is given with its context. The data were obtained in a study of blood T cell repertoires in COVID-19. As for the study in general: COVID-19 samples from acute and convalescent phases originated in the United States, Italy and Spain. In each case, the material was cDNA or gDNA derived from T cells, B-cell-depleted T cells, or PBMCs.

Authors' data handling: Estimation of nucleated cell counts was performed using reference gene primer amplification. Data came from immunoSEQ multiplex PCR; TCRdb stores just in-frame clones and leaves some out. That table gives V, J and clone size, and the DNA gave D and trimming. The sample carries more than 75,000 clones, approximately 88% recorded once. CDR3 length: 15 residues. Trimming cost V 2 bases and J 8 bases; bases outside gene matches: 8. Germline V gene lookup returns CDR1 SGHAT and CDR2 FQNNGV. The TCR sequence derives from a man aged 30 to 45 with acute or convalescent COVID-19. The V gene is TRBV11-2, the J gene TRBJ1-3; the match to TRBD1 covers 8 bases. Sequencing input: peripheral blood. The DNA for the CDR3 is TGTGCCAGCAGCTTAATGACAGGGGCGTCGGACACCATATATTTT. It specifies CASSLMTGASDTIYF.